Given below is one TCR beta chain in context. This clone's antigen is unknown. There are no base qualities to consult, and no much larger clone falls within one base. This entry belongs to a study of control samples from healthy donors and cancer patients (dated by TCRdb to 2018 to 2021). Library method: the immunoSEQ multiplex PCR assay. TCRdb stores this immuneACCESS table with in-frame sequences only. Part of the clones is absent; in the studies checked, under half of the shortfall reflects unresolved V genes, and no reason is known for the rest. Counted in this sample were tens of thousands of clones; about nine tenths of them appeared once. Approximately 7.2% of the sample belongs to the ten largest clones. Between the V and J ends, shortened by 1 base and 1 base respectively, the junction contains 8 bases. Counted from cysteine to phenylalanine, this CDR3 has 15 amino acids. Only the CDR3 part of the read is kept: 45 bases, read in frame from the first base. Taken from the germline V gene, the CDR1 and CDR2 loops are MNHNS and SASEGT.

Sequencing was performed on blood. The rearrangement joined TRBV6-1 to TRBJ2-1; D gene: possibly TRBD2, on 6 matching bases. The sequence was obtained from a man aged 50-59 years in good health. The CDR3 protein is CASSEDGGSYNEQFF. The sequenced DNA: TGTGCCAGCAGTGAAGACGGGGGATCCTACAATGAGCAGTTCTTC.